A single sample is the source of the 24 T cell receptor beta chains below, sequenced in a study of blood T cell repertoires in COVID-19. Profiled with immunoSEQ multiplex PCR; TCRdb holds only in-frame clones, not every one. The table includes some 220,000 clones, about 88% detected once. The sample was PBMCs or T cells enriched from blood (not recorded which). These receptors originate from a woman in her thirties who had recovered from COVID-19.

The rearrangement links TRBV4-1 to TRBJ2-3; 7 bases map to TRBD1. This CDR3 comprises 15 residues. The V gene's germline CDR1 is MGHRA and CDR2 YSYEKL. V lost 4 bases to trimming and J lost 0 bases; unmatched junction nucleotides: 4. The CDR3 is CASSPRDSSTDTQYF. CDR3 nucleotides: TGCGCCAGCAGCCCCCGGGACAGTAGCACAGATACGCAGTATTTT.

This rearrangement joins TRBV4-2 to TRBJ2-7, with a weak D call TRBD1 (6 bases). The CDR3 extends over 13 amino acids. With 4 bases removed from V and 2 bases from J, the gap between germline ends came to 9 bases. Germline values: CDR1 LGHNA, CDR2 YNFKEQ. The CDR3 region is CASSPGQAYEQYF. DNA of the CDR3: TGTGCCAGCAGCCCGGGACAAGCCTACGAGCAGTACTTC.

The chain has TRBV5-1 and TRBJ2-3; D perhaps matches TRBD1 (6 bases). Germline CDR1 and CDR2: SGHRS and YFSETQ. The CDR3 has 19 amino acids. Trimming removed 1 base from V and 2 bases from J, with 23 bases in between. The CDR3 bases are TGCGCCAGCAGCTTGCATCCTAGTGGGGCGGCAGGGGTCACAGATACGCAGTATTTT. Residues: CASSLHPSGAAGVTDTQYF. Drawing the rest from reference TRBV5-1 and TRBJ2-3, the complete variable domain is KAGVTQTPRYLIKTRGQQVTLSCSPISGHRSVSWYQQTPGQGLQFLFEYFSETQRNKGNFPGRFSGRQFSNSRSEMNVSTLELGDSALYLCASSLHPSGAAGVTDTQYFGPGTRLTVL.

This clone has just one count. The chain combines TRBV6-5 with TRBJ1-1; TRBD1 is a possible D gene (6 bases). The CDR3 extends over 15 amino acids. CDR1 is MNHEY, CDR2 SVGAGI, per germline. V dropped 6 bases and J dropped 1 base, with 15 bases sitting between them. The CDR3 nucleotides are TGTGCCAGCAGGGTGGAGACAGGCGGGAACACTGAAGCTTTCTTT. This gives the protein CASRVETGGNTEAFF.

The chain couples TRBV19 to TRBJ2-1; 9 positions match TRBD1. CDR3 length: 15 amino acids. With 3 bases clipped from V and 3 bases from J, the junction kept 3 bases outside the gene matches. Germline V gene lookup returns CDR1 LNHDA and CDR2 SQIVND (reference sequence). The CDR3 DNA reads as TGTGCCAGTAGTATTGGGGACAGGGTCTACAATGAGCAGTTCTTC. Residues: CASSIGDRVYNEQFF.

A few counts support this clone. The chain employs TRBV6-5 and TRBJ2-4; D not resolved. The CDR3 covers 11 residues. The V end was cut by 7 bases, the J end by 7 bases, with 8 bases between. CDR1 and CDR2 from the germline V gene are MNHEY and SVGAGI. CDR3 bases: TGTGCCAGCACCCTAAACAACATTCAGTACTTC. Encoded protein: CASTLNNIQYF.

In this sample, this clone turned up once. The V call is TRBV11-3, the J call TRBJ2-1, with D hard to call. Trimming removed 0 bases from V and 7 bases from J, with 7 bases in between. The germline gives CDR1 SGHNT, CDR2 YENEEA. This CDR3 contains 13 residues. The CDR3 loop is CASSLDTWNEQFF. DNA of the CDR3: TGTGCCAGCAGCTTAGATACATGGAATGAGCAGTTCTTC.

The chain is built from TRBV13 and TRBJ2-7; 11 positions match TRBD2. V shed 5 bases, J shed 0 bases, and the junction held 9 bases outside the gene matches. CDR1 PRHDT and CDR2 FYEKMQ come from the germline V gene (reference sequence). This CDR3 is built from 17 residues. This CDR3 is CASSQSSSGGFSYEQYF. The CDR3 DNA sequence: TGTGCCAGCAGCCAATCCTCTAGCGGGGGGTTCTCCTACGAGCAGTACTTC.

The rearrangement uses TRBV10-3 and TRBJ2-3, with 9 bases lining up with TRBD2. The ends lost 10 bases at V and 0 bases at J; junction bases unmatched: 5. This CDR3 is built from 14 residues. Looked up from germline, CDR1 is ENHRY and CDR2 is SYGVKD. This CDR3 reads CATIAGVSTDTQYF. CDR3 bases: TGTGCCACGATAGCGGGGGTAAGCACAGATACGCAGTATTTT.

This chain uses TRBV7-3 with TRBJ2-5, with 13 positions matching TRBD2. Germline V CDR1 and CDR2: SGHTA, FQGTGA. This CDR3 has 16 residues. Losses at the gene ends were 5 bases for V and 5 bases for J; bases not matched to a gene: 8. This CDR3 reads CASSTGTSGEGETQYF. DNA for the CDR3: TGTGCCAGCAGCACCGGGACTAGCGGGGAAGGGGAGACCCAGTACTTC. Filled out from reference TRBV7-3 and TRBJ2-5, the complete variable domain reads GAGVSQTPSNKVTEKGKYVELRCDPISGHTALYWYRQSLGQGPEFLIYFQGTGAADDSGLPNDRFFAVRPEGSVSTLKIQRTERGDSAVYLCASSTGTSGEGETQYFGPGTRLLVL.

This rearrangement joins TRBV6-6 to TRBJ2-1; 10 bases match TRBD2. J was trimmed by 6 bases and V by 4 bases; bases with no gene match: 6. The CDR3 is made up of 15 amino acids. In germline, CDR1 is MNHNY, CDR2 SVGAGI (reference sequence). The CDR3 nucleotides read TGTGCCAGCAGTTCCACTAGCGGGGTTCTCAATGAGCAGTTCTTC. It translates to CASSSTSGVLNEQFF.

V and J are TRBV6-5 and TRBJ2-7; TRBD2 matches at 9 bases. This CDR3 is built from 13 residues. The V segment lost 11 bases and the J segment 4 bases; nucleotides outside the gene matches: 9. Germline-derived CDR1 and CDR2 are MNHEY and SVGAGI. As DNA, the CDR3 is TGTGCCGGCCGGCTGGCGGGGGGGTACGAGCAGTACTTC. This codes for CAGRLAGGYEQYF.

The V call is TRBV18, the J call TRBJ2-7; 14 positions match TRBD2. Germline V CDR1 and CDR2: KGHSH, LQKENI. With V trimmed by 5 bases and J by 0 bases, 12 bases remained unmatched. The CDR3 length is 19 residues. The CDR3 loop is CASSSRSGTSGGLSYEQYF. CDR3 sequence (DNA): TGTGCCAGCTCATCACGATCCGGGACTAGCGGGGGTCTCTCCTACGAGCAGTACTTC. Filled out from reference TRBV18 and TRBJ2-7, the complete variable domain reads NAGVMQNPRHLVRRRGQEARLRCSPMKGHSHVYWYRQLPEEGLKFMVYLQKENIIDESGMPKERFSAEFPKEGPSILRIQQVVRGDSAAYFCASSSRSGTSGGLSYEQYFGPGTRLTVT.

V is TRBV5-1 and J is TRBJ1-1; a possible D gene is TRBD1 (5 bases). V was cut by 5 bases and J by 0 bases, with 17 bases left in between. CDR3 length: 16 amino acids. Looked up from germline, CDR1 is SGHRS and CDR2 is YFSETQ. The CDR3 nucleotides read TGCGCCAGCAGTCTCAGGGTAGGGAAGATGAACACTGAAGCTTTCTTT. Its protein is CASSLRVGKMNTEAFF.

The rearrangement joins TRBV27 to TRBJ2-7; D ambiguous. Germline values: CDR1 MNHEY, CDR2 SMNVEV (reference sequence). Between the trimmed V and J ends, which lost 3 bases and 2 bases, there was a span of 11 bases. CDR3 length equals 14 residues. CDR3 loop: CASSLWQIPYEQYF. CDR3 nucleotides: TGTGCCAGCAGTTTGTGGCAGATACCCTACGAGCAGTACTTC.

The chain links TRBV19 to TRBJ1-2; TRBD1 matches 8 bases. In germline, CDR1 is LNHDA, CDR2 SQIVND (reference sequence). CDR3 size: 13 residues. J lost 7 bases, V lost 7 bases, and 8 bases had no gene match. The CDR3 DNA is TGTGCCAGTACTATGACAGGGGATGTTGGCTACACCTTC. Its translation is CASTMTGDVGYTF.

As to this clone: Other nucleotide sequences from this sample produce the same CDR3. The rearrangement links TRBV6-5 to TRBJ1-6; 8 bases fit TRBD1. V lost 5 bases, J lost 6 bases, and 6 bases stayed unmatched. The CDR3 has 15 residues. Per germline, CDR1 MNHEY and CDR2 SVGAGI. The CDR3 sequence: CASSPSTGANSPLHF. The DNA for the CDR3 is TGTGCCAGCAGTCCTTCGACAGGGGCTAATTCACCCCTCCACTTT.

The chain employs TRBV5-1 and TRBJ2-3, with 9 nucleotides matching TRBD2. CDR1 and CDR2 (germline): SGHRS, YFSETQ. The junction had 10 bases not matched to a gene; V was cut back by 1 base and J by 1 base. CDR3 size: 18 residues. The CDR3 coding sequence is TGCGCCAGCAGCTTGCCCCGCGGGGGGGGCGGTGGCACAGATACGCAGTATTTT. This encodes CASSLPRGGGGGTDTQYF.

This chain links TRBV27 with TRBJ2-7; D perhaps matches TRBD1 (6 bases). V was trimmed by 2 bases and J by 0 bases, leaving 8 bases between them. CDR3 length: 14 amino acids. The germline gives CDR1 MNHEY, CDR2 SMNVEV (reference sequence). The CDR3 spells CASSLTGTSYEQYF. For the CDR3, the DNA is TGTGCCAGCAGTTTAACAGGGACCTCCTACGAGCAGTACTTC.

The rearrangement joins TRBV27 to TRBJ2-7; perhaps TRBD2 as D (5 bases). Germline V gene sequence: CDR1 MNHEY, CDR2 SMNVEV (reference sequence). V lost 3 bases and J 3 bases, leaving 15 bases between the germline ends. CDR3 length: 15 residues. DNA for the CDR3: TGTGCCAGCAGTTTGGGAGACCCCTTCTACTACGAGCAGTACTTC. Translating it yields CASSLGDPFYYEQYF.

The CDR3 DNA reads as TGTGCCAGCAGCTTAATGGAGACAGCCTACAATGAGCAGTTCTTC. This encodes CASSLMETAYNEQFF. The J gene is TRBJ2-1, the V gene TRBV11-3, with a tentative D call TRBD1 (5 bases). CDR3 size: 15 residues. Germline V gene lookup returns CDR1 SGHNT and CDR2 YENEEA. V was pared by 2 bases and J by 2 bases, with 10 bases between.

The chain carries TRBV5-1 and TRBJ1-5; D might be TRBD1 (5 bases). Germline assignment: CDR1 SGHRS and CDR2 YFSETQ. The length of the CDR3 is 13 residues. V was clipped by 0 bases and J by 5 bases, with 6 bases between them. The CDR3 sequence: CASSLGRDQPQHF. CDR3 sequence (DNA): TGCGCCAGCAGCTTGGGCAGGGATCAGCCCCAGCATTTT.

The rearrangement joins TRBV6-5 to TRBJ2-1; tentative D call: TRBD1 (6 bases). The V gene's germline CDR1 is MNHEY and CDR2 SVGAGI. This CDR3 has 11 residues. V shed 5 bases and J shed 9 bases, with 8 bases lying between them. The CDR3 is CASSRGFEQFF. The CDR3 DNA is TGTGCCAGCAGTAGGGGGTTTGAGCAGTTCTTC.

This clone was detected once. The V gene is TRBV4-2, the J gene TRBJ1-2; possibly TRBD1 for D (6 bases). The CDR3 runs to 16 residues. Trimming removed 0 bases from V and 8 bases from J, with 19 bases in between. CDR1 and CDR2 (germline): LGHNA, YNFKEQ. DNA of the CDR3: TGTGCCAGCAGCCAAGATGGCGCGAGGGTTAGGGGGGGCTACACCTTC. This encodes CASSQDGARVRGGYTF.